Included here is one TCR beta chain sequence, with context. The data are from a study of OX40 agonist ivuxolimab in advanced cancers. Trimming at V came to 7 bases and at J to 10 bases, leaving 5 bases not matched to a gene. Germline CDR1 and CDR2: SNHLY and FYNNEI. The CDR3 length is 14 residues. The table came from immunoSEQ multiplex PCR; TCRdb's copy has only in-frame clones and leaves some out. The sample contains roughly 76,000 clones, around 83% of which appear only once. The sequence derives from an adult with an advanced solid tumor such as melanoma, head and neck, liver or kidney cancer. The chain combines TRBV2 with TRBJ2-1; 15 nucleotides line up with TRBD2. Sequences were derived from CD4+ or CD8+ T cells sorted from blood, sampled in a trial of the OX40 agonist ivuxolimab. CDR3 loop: CASTGTSGRWEQFF. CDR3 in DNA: TGTGCCAGCACCGGGACTAGCGGGAGGTGGGAGCAGTTCTTC. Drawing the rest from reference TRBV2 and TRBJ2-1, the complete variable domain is EPEVTQTPSHQVTQMGQEVILRCVPISNHLYFYWYRQILGQKVEFLVSFYNNEISEKSEIFDDQFSVERPDGSNFTLKIRSTKLEDSAMYFCASTGTSGRWEQFFGPGTRLTVL.